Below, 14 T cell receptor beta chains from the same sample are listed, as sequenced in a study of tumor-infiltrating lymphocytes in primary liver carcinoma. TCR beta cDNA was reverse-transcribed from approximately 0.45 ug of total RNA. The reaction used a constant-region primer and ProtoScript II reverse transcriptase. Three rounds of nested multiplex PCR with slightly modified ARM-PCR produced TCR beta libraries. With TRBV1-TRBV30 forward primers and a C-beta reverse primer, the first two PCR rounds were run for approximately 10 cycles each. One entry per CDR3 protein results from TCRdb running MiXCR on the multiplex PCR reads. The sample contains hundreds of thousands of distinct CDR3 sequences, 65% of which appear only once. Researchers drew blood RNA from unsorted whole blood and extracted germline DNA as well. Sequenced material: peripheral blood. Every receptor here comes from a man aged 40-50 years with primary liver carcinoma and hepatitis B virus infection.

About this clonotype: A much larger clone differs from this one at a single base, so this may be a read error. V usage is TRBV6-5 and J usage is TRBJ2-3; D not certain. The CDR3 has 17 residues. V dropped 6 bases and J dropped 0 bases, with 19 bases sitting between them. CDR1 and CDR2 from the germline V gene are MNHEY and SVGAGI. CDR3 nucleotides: TGTGCCAGCAGCACCTCTAGGGCTTGCGAAAGCACAGATACGCAGTATTTT. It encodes CASSTSRACESTDTQYF.

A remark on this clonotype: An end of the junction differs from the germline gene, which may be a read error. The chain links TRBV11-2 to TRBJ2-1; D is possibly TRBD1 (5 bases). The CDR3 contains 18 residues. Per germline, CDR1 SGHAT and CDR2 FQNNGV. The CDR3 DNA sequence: TGTGCTAGCAGCATAGACTGGTGTGGGGCCGATTACTACAATGAGCAGTTCTTC. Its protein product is CASSIDWCGADYYNEQFF. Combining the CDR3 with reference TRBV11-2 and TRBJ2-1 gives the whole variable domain EAGVAQSPRYKIIEKRQSVAFWCNPISGHATLYWYQQILGQGPKLLIQFQNNGVVDDSQLPKDRFSAERLKGVDSTLKIQPAKLEDSAVYLCASSIDWCGADYYNEQFFGPGTRLTVL.

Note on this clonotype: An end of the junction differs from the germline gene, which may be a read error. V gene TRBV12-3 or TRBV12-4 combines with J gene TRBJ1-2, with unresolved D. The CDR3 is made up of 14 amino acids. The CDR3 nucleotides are TGTGCCAGCAGACCGGATACATGGAACTATGGTTACACCTTC. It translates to CASRPDTWNYGYTF.

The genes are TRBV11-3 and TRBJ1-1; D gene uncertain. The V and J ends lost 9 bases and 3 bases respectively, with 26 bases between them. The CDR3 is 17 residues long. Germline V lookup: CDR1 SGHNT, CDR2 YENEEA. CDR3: CARKLRLSRWRYTEAFF. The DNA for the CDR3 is TGTGCCAGAAAGCTTAGATTATCACGTTGGAGATACACTGAAGCTTTCTTT.

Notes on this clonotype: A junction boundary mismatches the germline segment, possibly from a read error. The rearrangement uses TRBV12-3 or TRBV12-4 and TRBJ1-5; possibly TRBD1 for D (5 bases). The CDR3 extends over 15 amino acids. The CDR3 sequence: CARGPGPRGGLPPHF. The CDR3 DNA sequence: TGTGCCAGAGGTCCGGGACCCCGGGGCGGTCTGCCCCCGCATTTT.

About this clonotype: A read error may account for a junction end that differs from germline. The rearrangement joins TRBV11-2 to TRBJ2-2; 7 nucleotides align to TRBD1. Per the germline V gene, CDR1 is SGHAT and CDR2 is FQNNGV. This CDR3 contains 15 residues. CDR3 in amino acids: CASSQNRGHAGKLFF. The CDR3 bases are TGTGCCAGCAGCCAAAACAGGGGCCACGCCGGGAAGCTGTTTTTT.

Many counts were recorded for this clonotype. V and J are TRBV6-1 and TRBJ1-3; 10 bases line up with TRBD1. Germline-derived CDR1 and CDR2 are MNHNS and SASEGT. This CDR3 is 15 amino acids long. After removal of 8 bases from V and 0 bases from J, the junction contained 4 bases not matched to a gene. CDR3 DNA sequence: TGTGCCAGCCGGTGGGACAGGGGCTCTGGAAACACCATATATTTT. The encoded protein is CASRWDRGSGNTIYF.

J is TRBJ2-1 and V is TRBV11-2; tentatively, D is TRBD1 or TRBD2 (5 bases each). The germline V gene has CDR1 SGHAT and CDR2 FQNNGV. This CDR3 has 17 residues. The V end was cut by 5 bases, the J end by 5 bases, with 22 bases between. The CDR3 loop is CASSQGDWTPHDNEQFF. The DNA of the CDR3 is TGTGCCAGCAGCCAGGGAGATTGGACCCCCCATGACAATGAGCAGTTCTTC.

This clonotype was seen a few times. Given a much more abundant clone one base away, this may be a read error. CDR3 coding DNA: TGTGCCAGTGTCCGGCTCGGGGGATTCTACGAGCAGTACTTC. As protein: CASVRLGGFYEQYF. The chain combines TRBV6-6 with TRBJ2-7; tentative D call: TRBD2 (6 bases). The ends were cut back, 9 bases at V and 3 bases at J, with 18 bases in the middle. CDR3 length: 14 amino acids. The V gene's germline CDR1 is MNHNY and CDR2 SVGAGI (reference sequence).

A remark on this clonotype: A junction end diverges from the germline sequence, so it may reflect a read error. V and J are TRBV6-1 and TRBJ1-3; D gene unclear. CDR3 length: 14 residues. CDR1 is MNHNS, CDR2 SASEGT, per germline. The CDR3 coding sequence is TGTGCCAGCAGGCCGGACTCATCTGGAAACGCCATATATTTT. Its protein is CASRPDSSGNAIYF.

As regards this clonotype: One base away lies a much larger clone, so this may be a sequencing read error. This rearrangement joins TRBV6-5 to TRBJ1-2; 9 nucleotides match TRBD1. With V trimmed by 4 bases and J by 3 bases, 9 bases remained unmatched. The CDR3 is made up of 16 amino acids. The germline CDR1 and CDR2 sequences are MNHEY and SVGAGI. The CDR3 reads CASSFPGQGRDYGYTF. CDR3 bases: TGTGCCAGCAGTTTCCCGGGACAGGGCAGGGACTATGGCTACACCTTC.

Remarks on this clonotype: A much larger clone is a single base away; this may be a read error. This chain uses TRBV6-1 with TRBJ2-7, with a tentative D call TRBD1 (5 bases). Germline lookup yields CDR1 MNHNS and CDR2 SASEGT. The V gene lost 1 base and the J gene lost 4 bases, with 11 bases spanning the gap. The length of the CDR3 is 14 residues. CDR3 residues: CASSEDRGGYEQYF. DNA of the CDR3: TGTGCCAGCAGTGAAGATAGGGGTGGGTACGAGCAGTACTTC.

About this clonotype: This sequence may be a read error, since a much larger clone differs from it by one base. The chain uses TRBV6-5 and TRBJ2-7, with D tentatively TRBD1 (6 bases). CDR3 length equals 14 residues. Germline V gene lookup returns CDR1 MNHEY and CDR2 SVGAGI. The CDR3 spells CASSPDRSSFEQYF. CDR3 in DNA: TGTGCCAGCAGCCCTGACAGGAGCTCCTTCGAGCAGTACTTC.

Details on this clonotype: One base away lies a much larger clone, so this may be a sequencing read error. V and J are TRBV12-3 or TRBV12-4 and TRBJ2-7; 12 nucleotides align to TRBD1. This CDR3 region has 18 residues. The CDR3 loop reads CVSSLRGTGGYVSREQYF. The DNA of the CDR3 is TGTGTCAGCAGTTTACGGGGGACAGGGGGCTATGTGTCGCGCGAGCAGTACTTC.